The clone carrying this T cell receptor (beta chain) was counted a single time. Assay used: immunoSEQ multiplex PCR; TCRdb lists only in-frame clones, some missing. The sample has some 100,000 clones; roughly 89% are singletons. This specimen belongs to a study of control samples from healthy donors and cancer patients. The germline CDR1 and CDR2 sequences are SNHLY and FYNNEI. V was shortened by 6 bases and J by 4 bases, with 12 bases between the two germline ends. There are 13 residues in the CDR3. The material sequenced was blood. V and J are TRBV2 and TRBJ1-2; tentatively, D is TRBD1 (6 bases). This receptor was taken from a woman between 45 and 60 years old in good health. The CDR3 DNA sequence: TGTGCCAGCAGGAAGACAGGTCCCTATGGCTACACCTTC. Translated: CASRKTGPYGYTF.